The TCR beta chain described here comes from a study of cytomegalovirus exposure and HLA in healthy donors. Findings and caveats of the study: Excluded were some V segments that proved indistinguishable, including TRBV6-2 and TRBV6-3. Near-uniform donor sequencing depth was presumed by presence/absence analyses.

CDR3 length equals 14 residues. The germline CDR1 and CDR2 sequences are MDHEN and SYDVKM. After removal of 8 bases from V and 3 bases from J, the junction contained 7 bases not matched to a gene. A note on this clone: Its antigen is currently unknown.

Primers: 60 Vbeta forward and 13 Jbeta reverse. Libraries were prepared by immunoSEQ multiplex PCR; TCRdb keeps only in-frame clonotypes and omits some of them. The sample has more than 85,000 clones, about 79% seen once; the top ten hold 1.2%. This TCR derives from a woman aged 18-29 years in good health and CMV-seronegative. Sequencing input: PBMCs. The chain carries TRBV28 and TRBJ2-7; 10 bases agree with TRBD2. DNA of the CDR3: TGTGCCAGCCGTAGCGGGAGGTTCAACTACGAGCAGTACTTC. Residues: CASRSGRFNYEQYF.